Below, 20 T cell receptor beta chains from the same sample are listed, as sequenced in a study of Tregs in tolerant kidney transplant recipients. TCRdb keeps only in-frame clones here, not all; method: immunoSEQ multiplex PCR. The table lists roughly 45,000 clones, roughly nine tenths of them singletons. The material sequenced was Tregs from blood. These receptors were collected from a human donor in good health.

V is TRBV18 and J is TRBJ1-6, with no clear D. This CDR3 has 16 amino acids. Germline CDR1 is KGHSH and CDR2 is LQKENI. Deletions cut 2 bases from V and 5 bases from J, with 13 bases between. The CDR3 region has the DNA TGTGCCAGCTCACCAACTAGGGCTCTCCATAATTCACCCCTCCACTTT. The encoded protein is CASSPTRALHNSPLHF.

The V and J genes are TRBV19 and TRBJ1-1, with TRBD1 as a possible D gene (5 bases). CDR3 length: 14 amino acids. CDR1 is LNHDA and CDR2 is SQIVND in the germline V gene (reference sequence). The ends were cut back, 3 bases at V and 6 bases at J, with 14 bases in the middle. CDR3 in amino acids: CASSIYSGDSEAFF. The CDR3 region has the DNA TGTGCCAGTAGTATTTATTCGGGGGACTCTGAAGCTTTCTTT.

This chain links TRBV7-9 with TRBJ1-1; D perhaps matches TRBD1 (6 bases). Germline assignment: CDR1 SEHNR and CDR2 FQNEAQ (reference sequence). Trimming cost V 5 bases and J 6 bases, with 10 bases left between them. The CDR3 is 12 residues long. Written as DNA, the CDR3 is TGTGCCAGCAGCCCCAAGGGGGCTGAAGCTTTCTTT. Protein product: CASSPKGAEAFF. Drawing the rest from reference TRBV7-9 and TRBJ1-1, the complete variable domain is DTGVSQNPRHKITKRGQNVTFRCDPISEHNRLYWYRQTLGQGPEFLTYFQNEAQLEKSRLLSDRFSAERPKGSFSTLEIQRTEQGDSAMYLCASSPKGAEAFFGQGTRLTVV.

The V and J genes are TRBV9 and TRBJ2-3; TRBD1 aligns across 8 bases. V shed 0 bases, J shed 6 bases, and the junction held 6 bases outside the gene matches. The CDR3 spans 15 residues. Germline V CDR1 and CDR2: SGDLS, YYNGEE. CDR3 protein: CASSVVGTGIDTQYF. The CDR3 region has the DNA TGTGCCAGCAGCGTAGTCGGGACAGGAATTGATACGCAGTATTTT.

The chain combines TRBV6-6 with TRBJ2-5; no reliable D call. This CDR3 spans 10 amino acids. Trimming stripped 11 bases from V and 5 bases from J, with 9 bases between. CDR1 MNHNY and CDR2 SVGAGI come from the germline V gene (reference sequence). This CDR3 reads CASPRETQYF. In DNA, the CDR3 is TGTGCCTCCCCGCGGGAGACCCAGTACTTC.

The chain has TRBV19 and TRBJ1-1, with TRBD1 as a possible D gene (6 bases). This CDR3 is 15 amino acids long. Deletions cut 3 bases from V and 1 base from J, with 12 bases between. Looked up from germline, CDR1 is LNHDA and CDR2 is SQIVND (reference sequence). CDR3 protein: CASSMGGGTNTEAFF. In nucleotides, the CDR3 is TGTGCCAGTAGTATGGGCGGGGGCACGAACACTGAAGCTTTCTTT.

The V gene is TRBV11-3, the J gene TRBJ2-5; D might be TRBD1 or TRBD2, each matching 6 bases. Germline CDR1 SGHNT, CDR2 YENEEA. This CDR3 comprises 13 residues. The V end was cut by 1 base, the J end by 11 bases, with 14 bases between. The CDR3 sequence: CASSLAPGGVQYF. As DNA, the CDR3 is TGTGCCAGCAGCTTAGCACCCGGGGGCGTACAGTACTTC.

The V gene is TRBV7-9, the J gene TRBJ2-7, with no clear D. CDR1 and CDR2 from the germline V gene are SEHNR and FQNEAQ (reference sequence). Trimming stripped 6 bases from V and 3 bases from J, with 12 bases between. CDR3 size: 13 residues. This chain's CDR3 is CASSRASFYEQYF. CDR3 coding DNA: TGTGCCAGCAGTCGCGCGAGTTTCTACGAGCAGTACTTC.

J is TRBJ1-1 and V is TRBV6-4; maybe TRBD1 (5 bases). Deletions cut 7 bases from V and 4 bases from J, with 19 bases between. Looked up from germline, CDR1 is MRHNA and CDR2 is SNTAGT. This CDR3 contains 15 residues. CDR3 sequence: CASTKWGVGGTEAFF. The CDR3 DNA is TGTGCCAGCACAAAATGGGGTGTTGGGGGCACTGAAGCTTTCTTT.

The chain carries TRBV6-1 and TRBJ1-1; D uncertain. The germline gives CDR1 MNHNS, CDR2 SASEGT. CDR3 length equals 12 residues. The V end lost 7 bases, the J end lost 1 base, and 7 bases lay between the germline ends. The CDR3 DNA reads TGTGCCAGCATACGGGGGAACACTGAAGCTTTCTTT. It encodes CASIRGNTEAFF.

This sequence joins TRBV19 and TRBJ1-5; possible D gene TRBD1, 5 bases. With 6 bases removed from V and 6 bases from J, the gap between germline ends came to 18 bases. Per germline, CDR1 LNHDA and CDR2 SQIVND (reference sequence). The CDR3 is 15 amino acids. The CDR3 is CASSPKSTVGQPQHF. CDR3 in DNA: TGTGCCAGTAGCCCGAAGTCGACAGTAGGTCAGCCCCAGCATTTT. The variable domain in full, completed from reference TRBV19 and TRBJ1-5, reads DGGITQSPKYLFRKEGQNVTLSCEQNLNHDAMYWYRQDPGQGLRLIYYSQIVNDFQKGDIAEGYSVSREKKESFPLTVTSAQKNPTAFYLCASSPKSTVGQPQHFGDGTRLSIL.

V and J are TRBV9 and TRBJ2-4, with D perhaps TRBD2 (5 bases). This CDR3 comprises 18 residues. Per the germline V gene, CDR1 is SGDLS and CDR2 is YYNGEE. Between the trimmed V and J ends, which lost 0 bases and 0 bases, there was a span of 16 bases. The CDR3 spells CASSVDPREPLAKNIQYF. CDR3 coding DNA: TGTGCCAGCAGCGTAGATCCCCGGGAACCACTAGCCAAAAACATTCAGTACTTC. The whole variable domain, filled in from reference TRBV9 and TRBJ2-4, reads DSGVTQTPKHLITATGQRVTLRCSPRSGDLSVYWYQQSLDQGLQFLIQYYNGEERAKGNILERFSAQQFPDLHSELNLSSLELGDSALYFCASSVDPREPLAKNIQYFGAGTRLSVL.

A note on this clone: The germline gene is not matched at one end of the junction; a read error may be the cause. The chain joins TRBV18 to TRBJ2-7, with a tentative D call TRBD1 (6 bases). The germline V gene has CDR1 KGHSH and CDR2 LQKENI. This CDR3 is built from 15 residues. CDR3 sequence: CASTPPDRPSYEQYF. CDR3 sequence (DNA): TGTGCCAGCACACCACCTGACAGGCCCTCCTACGAGCAGTACTTC. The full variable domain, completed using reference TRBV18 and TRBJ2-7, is NAGVMQNPRHLVRRRGQEARLRCSPMKGHSHVYWYRQLPEEGLKFMVYLQKENIIDESGMPKERFSAEFPKEGPSILRIQQVVRGDSAAYFCASTPPDRPSYEQYFGPGTRLTVT.

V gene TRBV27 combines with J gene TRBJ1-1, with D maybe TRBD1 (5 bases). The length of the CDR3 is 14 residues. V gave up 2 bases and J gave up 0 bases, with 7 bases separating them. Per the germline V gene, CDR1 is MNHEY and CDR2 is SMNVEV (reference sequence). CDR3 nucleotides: TGTGCCAGCAGTTTAGACAGATTGAACACTGAAGCTTTCTTT. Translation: CASSLDRLNTEAFF.

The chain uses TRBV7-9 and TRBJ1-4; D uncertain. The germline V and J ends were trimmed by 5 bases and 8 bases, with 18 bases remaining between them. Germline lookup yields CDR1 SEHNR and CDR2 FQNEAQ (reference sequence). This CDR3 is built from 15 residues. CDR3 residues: CASSARQRQGEKLFF. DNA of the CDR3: TGTGCCAGCAGCGCCCGCCAGCGTCAAGGGGAAAAACTGTTTTTT.

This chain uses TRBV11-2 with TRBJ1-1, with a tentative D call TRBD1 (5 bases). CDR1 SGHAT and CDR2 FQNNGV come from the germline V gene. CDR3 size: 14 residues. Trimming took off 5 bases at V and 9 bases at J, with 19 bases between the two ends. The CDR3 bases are TGTGCCAGCAGCGTAGTAGGGCAGGGAGGAAAAGCTTTCTTT. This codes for CASSVVGQGGKAFF.

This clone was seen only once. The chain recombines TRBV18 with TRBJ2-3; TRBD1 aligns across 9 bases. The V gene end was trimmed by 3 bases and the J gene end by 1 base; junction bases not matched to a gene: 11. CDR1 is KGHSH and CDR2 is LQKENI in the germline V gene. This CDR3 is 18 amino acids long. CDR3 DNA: TGTGCCAGCTCACCGATCCCGGGACAGGGATTGGGCACAGATACGCAGTATTTT. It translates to CASSPIPGQGLGTDTQYF.

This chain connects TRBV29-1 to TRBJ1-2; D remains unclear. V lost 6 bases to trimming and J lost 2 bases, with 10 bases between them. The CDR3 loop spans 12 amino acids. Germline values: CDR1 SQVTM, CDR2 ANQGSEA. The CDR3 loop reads CSVLDGNYGYTF. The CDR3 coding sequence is TGCAGCGTCCTGGACGGAAACTATGGCTACACCTTC.

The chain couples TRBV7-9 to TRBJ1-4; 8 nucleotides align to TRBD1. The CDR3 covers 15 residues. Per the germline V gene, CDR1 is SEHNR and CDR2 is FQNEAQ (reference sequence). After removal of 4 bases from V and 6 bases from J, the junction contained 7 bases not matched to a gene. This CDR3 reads CASSSPGTGHEKLFF. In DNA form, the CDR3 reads TGTGCCAGCAGCTCACCCGGGACAGGACATGAAAAACTGTTTTTT.

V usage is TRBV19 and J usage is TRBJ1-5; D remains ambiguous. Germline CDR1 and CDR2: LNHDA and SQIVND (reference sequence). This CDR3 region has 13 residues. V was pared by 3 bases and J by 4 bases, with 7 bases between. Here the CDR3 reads CASSIQANQPQHF. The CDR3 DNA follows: TGTGCCAGTAGTATCCAGGCTAATCAGCCCCAGCATTTT.